The T cell receptor (beta chain) described here comes from a study of blood T cells in healthy people across ages. Sample-barcoded 5' priming and a J-beta primer mix drove a second PCR of 7 to 11 cycles. Each CDR3 protein is one row after TCRdb ran MiXCR on the 5' RACE reads. The sample yields roughly 800,000 distinct CDR3 sequences, around 34% seen once. The CDR3 extends over 15 amino acids. V lost 3 bases and J lost 5, with 14 bases in between. The germline CDR1 and CDR2 sequences are LNHDA and SQIVND (reference sequence). This clonotype was detected a few times. The V call is TRBV19, the J call TRBJ2-1; D call uncertain. The receptor's source is a man younger than 35 in good health. Sequences were obtained from blood. The CDR3 reads CASSIGLGSDNEQFF. As DNA, the CDR3 is TGTGCCAGTAGTATCGGTTTGGGCAGTGACAATGAGCAGTTCTTC.